The 27 T cell receptor beta chains reported below all come from one sample, sequenced in a study of cytomegalovirus exposure and HLA in healthy donors. This PCR relied on a set of 60 Vbeta primers and 13 Jbeta primers. Only in-frame clones appear in the TCRdb table, and some are missing; sequencing was by immunoSEQ multiplex PCR. The sample lists around 160,000 clones; 68% were seen once. Material for sequencing was PBMCs. Source of these receptors: a woman between 18 and 30 years old in good health and CMV-seropositive.

The rearrangement joins TRBV7-9 to TRBJ2-1; 9 positions match TRBD2. CDR1 is SEHNR and CDR2 is FQNEAQ in the germline V gene (reference sequence). The CDR3 is 15 residues long. The V segment lost 3 bases and the J segment 8 bases; nucleotides outside the gene matches: 8. CDR3 sequence reads: CASSFVSGGRDEQFF. The CDR3 nucleotides read TGTGCCAGCAGCTTCGTTAGCGGGGGTAGGGATGAGCAGTTCTTC.

The V call is TRBV5-4, the J call TRBJ1-2; D unresolved. The germline V gene encodes CDR1 SGHNT and CDR2 YYREEE (reference sequence). V was clipped by 0 bases and J by 5 bases, with 11 bases between them. This CDR3 region has 14 residues. The CDR3 sequence: CASSLAGISYGYTF. The CDR3 coding sequence is TGTGCCAGCAGCTTGGCCGGGATATCATATGGCTACACCTTC.

The CDR3 nucleotides read TGTGCCAGCAGCTTAGTGCACGGGACAGGGGGCACTGAAGCTTTCTTT. Protein product: CASSLVHGTGGTEAFF. The chain employs TRBV7-2 and TRBJ1-1; 11 nucleotides match TRBD1. The germline gives CDR1 SGHTA, CDR2 FQGNSA. The CDR3 is made up of 16 amino acids. V lost 1 base, J lost 4 bases, and 5 bases stayed unmatched.

Here the CDR3 DNA reads TGTGCCATCAGTGGTTTGGGGGCAGGAGATACGCAGTATTTT. This sequence encodes CAISGLGAGDTQYF. The chain employs TRBV10-3 and TRBJ2-3; the D gene is possibly TRBD1 (6 bases). The CDR3 has 14 residues. Trimming removed 4 bases from V and 5 bases from J, with 13 bases in between. Germline V gene sequence: CDR1 ENHRY, CDR2 SYGVKD.

The sample holds one count of this clone. The chain recombines TRBV5-4 with TRBJ2-3, with 7 bases lining up with TRBD2. The germline V gene has CDR1 SGHNT and CDR2 YYREEE (reference sequence). The trim removed 1 base at V and 0 bases at J, leaving 8 bases unmatched. The CDR3 spans 17 residues. The CDR3 sequence: CASSLMASGGSTDTQYF. Written as DNA, the CDR3 is TGTGCCAGCAGCTTGATGGCATCCGGGGGGAGCACAGATACGCAGTATTTT.

The rearrangement links TRBV5-4 to TRBJ2-5; 7 positions agree with TRBD1. This CDR3 contains 17 residues. Germline CDR1 reads SGHNT; CDR2 reads YYREEE (reference sequence). V dropped 4 bases and J dropped 0; count of bases not matched to a gene: 12. CDR3 region: CASSPKRQGPNQETQYF. The CDR3 bases are TGTGCCAGCAGCCCTAAAAGACAGGGTCCGAACCAAGAGACCCAGTACTTC.

The V call is TRBV13, the J call TRBJ2-2, with 8 bases that match TRBD1. This CDR3 comprises 17 residues. The germline gives CDR1 PRHDT, CDR2 FYEKMQ (reference sequence). The J segment lost 1 base and the V segment lost 5 bases, leaving 9 bases of the junction unmatched. The CDR3 DNA reads TGTGCCAGCAGCCAAGATACCGGGACAGGGAACACCGGGGAGCTGTTTTTT. Its translation: CASSQDTGTGNTGELFF.

V gene TRBV7-2 combines with J gene TRBJ2-5, with a possible D match to TRBD2 (5 bases). The V end was cut by 7 bases, the J end by 5 bases, with 20 bases between. Germline V gene sequence: CDR1 SGHTA, CDR2 FQGNSA. The CDR3 spans 15 residues. For the CDR3, the DNA is TGTGCCAGCACTAAGGGAGCGACGGTGCGCGAGACCCAGTACTTC. Translating it yields CASTKGATVRETQYF.

The chain links TRBV30 to TRBJ2-5, with 7 bases lining up with TRBD2. Losses at the gene ends were 5 bases for V and 7 bases for J; bases not matched to a gene: 7. CDR3 length: 12 amino acids. From germline, CDR1 is GTSNPN and CDR2 SVGIG (reference sequence). The CDR3 DNA sequence: TGTGCCTGGGCCGGGACTATGAGGACCCAGTACTTC. Protein: CAWAGTMRTQYF.

The J gene is TRBJ1-1, the V gene TRBV9; 12 positions match TRBD1. The CDR3 is made up of 14 amino acids. V dropped 5 bases and J dropped 6; count of bases not matched to a gene: 5. The germline V gene encodes CDR1 SGDLS and CDR2 YYNGEE. The CDR3 bases are TGTGCCAGCAGGCCCGGGACAGGGGGCTCTGAAGCTTTCTTT. Translation: CASRPGTGGSEAFF.

This chain joins TRBV7-6 and TRBJ2-2; D is undetermined. The V gene lost 0 bases and the J gene lost 9 bases, with 8 bases spanning the gap. CDR1 and CDR2 (germline): SGHVS, FNYEAQ. The CDR3 runs to 13 residues. CDR3 sequence (DNA): TGTGCCAGCAGCTTAGCGCTAAATTGGGAGCTGTTTTTT. Translating gives CASSLALNWELFF.

The chain uses TRBV7-9 and TRBJ2-4; 8 nucleotides match TRBD1. The J segment lost 1 base and the V segment lost 6 bases, leaving 8 bases of the junction unmatched. This CDR3 has 16 amino acids. Germline CDR1 and CDR2: SEHNR and FQNEAQ (reference sequence). In DNA, the CDR3 is TGTGCCAGCAGTCCTACAGGGGGAGGTGCCAAAAACATTCAGTACTTC. Its translation is CASSPTGGGAKNIQYF.

This clone is a singleton in its sample. The V gene is TRBV2, the J gene TRBJ2-7, with 9 bases lining up with TRBD2. Germline V gives CDR1 SNHLY, CDR2 FYNNEI. This CDR3 contains 13 residues. With 10 bases clipped from V and 2 bases from J, the junction kept 6 bases outside the gene matches. DNA for the CDR3: TGTGCCACCCGACTAGCGGAAACCTACGAGCAGTACTTC. The encoded protein is CATRLAETYEQYF.

The rearrangement links TRBV5-4 to TRBJ2-7; 8 bases align to TRBD1. Per the germline V gene, CDR1 is SGHNT and CDR2 is YYREEE (reference sequence). V shed 2 bases and J 5 bases; nucleotides not matched to a gene: 6. The CDR3 contains 14 residues. CDR3 amino acids: CASSFPDRGHEQYF. CDR3 nucleotides: TGTGCCAGCAGCTTCCCCGACAGGGGCCACGAGCAGTACTTC. The whole variable domain, filled in from reference TRBV5-4 and TRBJ2-7, reads ETGVTQSPTHLIKTRGQQVTLRCSSQSGHNTVSWYQQALGQGPQFIFQYYREEENGRGNFPPRFSGLQFPNYSSELNVNALELDDSALYLCASSFPDRGHEQYFGPGTRLTVT.

This clone was observed a single time. The chain combines TRBV4-3 with TRBJ2-7; D is ambiguous. The V and J ends lost 0 bases and 2 bases respectively, with 11 bases between them. This CDR3 spans 15 amino acids. The V gene's germline CDR1 is LGHNA and CDR2 YSLEER. CDR3 loop: CASSQDLAGPYEQYF. In DNA, the CDR3 is TGCGCCAGCAGCCAAGACTTGGCAGGCCCCTACGAGCAGTACTTC.

The chain recombines TRBV5-1 with TRBJ2-1; 7 bases agree with TRBD2. Germline V CDR1 and CDR2: SGHRS, YFSETQ. CDR3 length: 16 amino acids. V dropped 0 bases and J dropped 0; count of bases not matched to a gene: 3. The CDR3 protein is CASSLDVAGSYNEQFF. CDR3 bases: TGCGCCAGCAGCTTGGACGTAGCGGGCTCCTACAATGAGCAGTTCTTC.

The J gene is TRBJ1-5, the V gene TRBV7-2; D may be TRBD1 (5 bases). V lost 5 bases, J lost 5 bases, and 10 bases lay in between. The CDR3 is 13 amino acids. The germline gives CDR1 SGHTA, CDR2 FQGNSA. CDR3 sequence (DNA): TGTGCCAGCAGCCCAGGGAAATATCAGCCCCAGCATTTT. It specifies CASSPGKYQPQHF.

V gene TRBV2 combines with J gene TRBJ1-5; TRBD1 is a possible D gene (6 bases). With 6 bases removed from V and 6 bases from J, the gap between germline ends came to 18 bases. From germline, CDR1 is SNHLY and CDR2 FYNNEI. CDR3 length: 15 amino acids. The CDR3 region has the DNA TGTGCCAGCAGAGAACTTCAGGGGTGGGGTCAGCCCCAGCATTTT. This translates into CASRELQGWGQPQHF. Variable domain in full (rest from reference TRBV2 and TRBJ1-5): EPEVTQTPSHQVTQMGQEVILRCVPISNHLYFYWYRQILGQKVEFLVSFYNNEISEKSEIFDDQFSVERPDGSNFTLKIRSTKLEDSAMYFCASRELQGWGQPQHFGDGTRLSIL.

This clone has just a few counts. The chain employs TRBV6-5 and TRBJ2-5; 7 nucleotides line up with TRBD1. The end of the DNA aligns better with TRBJ2-7, so the J call may be wrong. Germline V lookup: CDR1 MNHEY, CDR2 SVGAGI. The CDR3 length is 13 residues. The CDR3 protein is CASRRQGSYEQYF. The DNA for the CDR3 is TGTGCCAGCAGACGACAGGGATCCTACGAGCAGTACTTC.

J is TRBJ2-5 and V is TRBV11-2; D possibly corresponds to TRBD1 (6 bases). Trimming left V 4 bases short and J 3 bases short, with 9 bases between. The germline V gene has CDR1 SGHAT and CDR2 FQNNGV. The CDR3 totals 13 residues. The CDR3 DNA is TGTGCCAGCAGCTCATGGACAGAAGAGACCCAGTACTTC. Protein product: CASSSWTEETQYF.

This rearrangement joins TRBV4-1 to TRBJ2-2; unclear D gene. The germline gives CDR1 MGHRA, CDR2 YSYEKL. Trimming stripped 0 bases from V and 1 base from J, with 6 bases between. There are 15 residues in the CDR3. CDR3 residues: CASSQESGNTGELFF. The CDR3 bases are TGCGCCAGCAGCCAAGAGTCAGGGAACACCGGGGAGCTGTTTTTT.

The rearrangement uses TRBV28 and TRBJ2-5; 10 nucleotides match TRBD1. The DNA end favors TRBJ2-7, so the J call may be wrong. This CDR3 has 16 residues. Germline values: CDR1 MDHEN, CDR2 SYDVKM. CDR3 sequence (DNA): TGTGCCAGCAGTTCCCCTAATGACAGGGGGCTCCACGAGCAGTACTTC. This gives the protein CASSSPNDRGLHEQYF.

V is TRBV30 and J is TRBJ2-5; D may be TRBD1 (5 bases). Judging by the DNA end, TRBJ2-7 fits better; the J call may be wrong. The CDR3 has 14 amino acids. In germline, CDR1 is GTSNPN, CDR2 SVGIG (reference sequence). CDR3 nucleotide sequence: TGTGCCTGGAGTGTAGTCTCAGGGAACTACGAGCAGTACTTC. It is translated as CAWSVVSGNYEQYF.

The chain recombines TRBV4-1 with TRBJ2-3; the match to TRBD2 covers 7 bases. V lost 4 bases, J lost 2 bases, and 12 bases stayed unmatched. Germline values: CDR1 MGHRA, CDR2 YSYEKL. This CDR3 is 17 amino acids long. Here the CDR3 DNA reads TGCGCCAGCAGCCTAAGATTGGTCAGCGGGACCACAGATACGCAGTATTTT. Protein product: CASSLRLVSGTTDTQYF.

J is TRBJ2-1 and V is TRBV30; 13 bases fit TRBD2. Germline V CDR1 and CDR2: GTSNPN, SVGIG (reference sequence). The CDR3 has 19 residues. With V trimmed by 1 base and J by 3 bases, 12 bases remained unmatched. CDR3 bases: TGTGCCTGGAGTGGAGAGACTAGCGGGGGGCCCGTCCACTACAATGAGCAGTTCTTC. The encoded protein is CAWSGETSGGPVHYNEQFF. Based on the CDR3 plus reference TRBV30 and TRBJ2-1, the full variable domain is SQTIHQWPATLVQPVGSPLSLECTVEGTSNPNLYWYRQAAGRGLQLLFYSVGIGQISSEVPQNLSASRPQDRQFILSSKKLLLSDSGFYLCAWSGETSGGPVHYNEQFFGPGTRLTVL.

The chain joins TRBV5-1 to TRBJ2-2; 8 bases fit TRBD1. This CDR3 is built from 15 residues. The junction had 5 bases not matched to a gene; V was cut back by 2 bases and J by 5 bases. The germline gives CDR1 SGHRS, CDR2 YFSETQ. The CDR3 coding sequence is TGCGCCAGCAGCTTAGACAGGGGTTGGACCGGGGAGCTGTTTTTT. Translation gives CASSLDRGWTGELFF.

In DNA, the CDR3 is TGTGCCAGCAGGTATCGGGGGAGCTCCTACAATGAGCAGTTCTTC. It encodes CASRYRGSSYNEQFF. J is TRBJ2-1 and V is TRBV6-5; D is perhaps TRBD2 (6 bases). This CDR3 is 15 amino acids long. The V end lost 6 bases, the J end lost 0 bases, and 12 bases lay between the germline ends. Germline V lookup: CDR1 MNHEY, CDR2 SVGAGI.